This T cell receptor (beta chain) was captured in a study of blood T cell repertoires in COVID-19. About the research overall: The United States, Italy and Spain were the sources of the acute and convalescent COVID-19 samples. PBMCs, B-cell-depleted T cells, or T cells provided the cDNA or gDNA that made up the material.

In the source study's methods: Reference gene primer amplification yielded estimated nucleated cell counts. TCRdb's table, derived via immunoSEQ multiplex PCR, lists solely in-frame clones and lacks some. That table gives V, J and clone size, and the DNA gave D and trimming. Altogether some 190,000 clones are present, under 80% being singletons, with the ten largest covering under 15%. This CDR3 has 15 residues. Deletions cut 2 bases from V and 1 base from J, with 12 bases between. Germline CDR1 reads MNHEY; CDR2 reads SVGEGT. The sample consisted of peripheral blood. V and J are TRBV6-2 or TRBV6-3 and TRBJ2-7; a weak D match, TRBD2 (6 bases). This receptor was obtained from a woman between 45 and 60 years old with acute or convalescent COVID-19. CDR3 region: CASSYPGLPSYEQYF. The CDR3 DNA is TGTGCCAGCAGTTACCCGGGACTGCCTTCCTACGAGCAGTACTTC.